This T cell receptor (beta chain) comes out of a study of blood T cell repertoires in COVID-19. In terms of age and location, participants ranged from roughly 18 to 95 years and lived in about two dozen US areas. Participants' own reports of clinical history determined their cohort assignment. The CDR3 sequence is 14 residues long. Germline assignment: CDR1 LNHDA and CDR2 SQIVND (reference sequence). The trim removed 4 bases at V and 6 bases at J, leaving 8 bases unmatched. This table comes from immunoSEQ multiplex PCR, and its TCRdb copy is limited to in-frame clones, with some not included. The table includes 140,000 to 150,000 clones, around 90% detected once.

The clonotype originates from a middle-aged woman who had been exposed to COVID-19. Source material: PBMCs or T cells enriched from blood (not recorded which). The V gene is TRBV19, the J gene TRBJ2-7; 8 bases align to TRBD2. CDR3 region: CASSKQAGESEQYF. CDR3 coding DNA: TGTGCCAGTAGTAAACAAGCGGGAGAATCCGAGCAGTACTTC.